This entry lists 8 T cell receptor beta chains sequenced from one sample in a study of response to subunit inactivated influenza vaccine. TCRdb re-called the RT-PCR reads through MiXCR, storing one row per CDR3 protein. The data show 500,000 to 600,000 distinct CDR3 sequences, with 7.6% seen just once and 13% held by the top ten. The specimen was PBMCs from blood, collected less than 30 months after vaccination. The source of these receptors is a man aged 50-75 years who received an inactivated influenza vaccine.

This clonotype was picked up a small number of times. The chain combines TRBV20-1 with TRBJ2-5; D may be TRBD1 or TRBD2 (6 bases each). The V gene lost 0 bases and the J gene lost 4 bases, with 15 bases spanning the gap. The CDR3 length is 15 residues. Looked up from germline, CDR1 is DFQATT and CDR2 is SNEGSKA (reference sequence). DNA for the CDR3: TGCAGTGCTAGAGAGATGGGGGGCGGAGGAGAGACCCAGTACTTC. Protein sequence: CSAREMGGGGETQYF.

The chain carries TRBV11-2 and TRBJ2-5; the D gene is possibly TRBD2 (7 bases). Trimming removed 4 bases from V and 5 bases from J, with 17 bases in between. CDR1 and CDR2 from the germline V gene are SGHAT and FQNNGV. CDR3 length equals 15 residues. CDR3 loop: CASSSLRERGETQYF. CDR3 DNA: TGTGCCAGCAGCTCGTTGCGGGAGAGGGGGGAGACCCAGTACTTC.

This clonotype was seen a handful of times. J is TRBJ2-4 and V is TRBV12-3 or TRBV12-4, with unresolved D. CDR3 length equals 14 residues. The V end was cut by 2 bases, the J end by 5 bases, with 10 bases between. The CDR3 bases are TGTGCCAGCAGTTTACAGGCGGTCGAAAACATTCAGTACTTC. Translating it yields CASSLQAVENIQYF.

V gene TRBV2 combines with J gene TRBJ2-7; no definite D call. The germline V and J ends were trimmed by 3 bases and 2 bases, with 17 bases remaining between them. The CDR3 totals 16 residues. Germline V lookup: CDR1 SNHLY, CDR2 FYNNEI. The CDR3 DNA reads TGTGCCAGCAGTGATTCGTCCGGAGCACCGACCTACGAGCAGTACTTC. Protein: CASSDSSGAPTYEQYF.

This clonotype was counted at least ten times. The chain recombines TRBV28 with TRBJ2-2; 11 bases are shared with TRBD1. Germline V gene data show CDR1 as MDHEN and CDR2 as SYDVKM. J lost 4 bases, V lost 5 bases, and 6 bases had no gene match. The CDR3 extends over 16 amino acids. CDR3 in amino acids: CASSKGTGGFTGELFF. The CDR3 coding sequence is TGTGCCAGCAGTAAAGGGACAGGGGGGTTCACCGGGGAGCTGTTTTTT.

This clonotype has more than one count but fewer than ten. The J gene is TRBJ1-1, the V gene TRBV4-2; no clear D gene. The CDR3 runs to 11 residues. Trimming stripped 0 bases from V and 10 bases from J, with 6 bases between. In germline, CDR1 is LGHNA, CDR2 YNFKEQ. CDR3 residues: CASSQDFSAFF. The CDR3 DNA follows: TGTGCCAGCAGCCAAGATTTTTCAGCTTTCTTT.

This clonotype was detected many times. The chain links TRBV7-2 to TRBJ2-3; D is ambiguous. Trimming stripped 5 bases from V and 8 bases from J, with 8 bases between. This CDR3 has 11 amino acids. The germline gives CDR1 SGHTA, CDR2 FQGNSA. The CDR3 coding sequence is TGTGCCAGCAGCCCCGCCATTACGCAGTATTTT. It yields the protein CASSPAITQYF.

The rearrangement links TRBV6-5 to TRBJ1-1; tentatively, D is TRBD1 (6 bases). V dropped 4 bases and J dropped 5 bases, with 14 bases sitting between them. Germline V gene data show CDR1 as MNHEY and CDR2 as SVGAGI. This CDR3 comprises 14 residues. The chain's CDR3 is CASSSAGGRTEAFF. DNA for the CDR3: TGTGCCAGCAGTTCCGCGGGGGGCCGGACTGAAGCTTTCTTT.